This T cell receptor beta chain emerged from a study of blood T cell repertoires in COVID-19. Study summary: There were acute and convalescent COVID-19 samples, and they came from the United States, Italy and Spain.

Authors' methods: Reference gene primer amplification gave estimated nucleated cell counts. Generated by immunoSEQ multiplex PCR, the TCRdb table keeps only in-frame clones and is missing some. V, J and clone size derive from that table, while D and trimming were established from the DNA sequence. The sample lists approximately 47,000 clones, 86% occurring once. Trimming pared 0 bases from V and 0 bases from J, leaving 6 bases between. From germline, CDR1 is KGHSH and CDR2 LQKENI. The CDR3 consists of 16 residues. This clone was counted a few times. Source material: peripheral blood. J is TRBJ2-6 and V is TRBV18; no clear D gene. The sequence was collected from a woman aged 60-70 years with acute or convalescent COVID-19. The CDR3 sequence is CASSPPGASGANVLTF. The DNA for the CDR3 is TGTGCCAGCTCACCACCGGGCGCCTCTGGGGCCAACGTCCTGACTTTC.